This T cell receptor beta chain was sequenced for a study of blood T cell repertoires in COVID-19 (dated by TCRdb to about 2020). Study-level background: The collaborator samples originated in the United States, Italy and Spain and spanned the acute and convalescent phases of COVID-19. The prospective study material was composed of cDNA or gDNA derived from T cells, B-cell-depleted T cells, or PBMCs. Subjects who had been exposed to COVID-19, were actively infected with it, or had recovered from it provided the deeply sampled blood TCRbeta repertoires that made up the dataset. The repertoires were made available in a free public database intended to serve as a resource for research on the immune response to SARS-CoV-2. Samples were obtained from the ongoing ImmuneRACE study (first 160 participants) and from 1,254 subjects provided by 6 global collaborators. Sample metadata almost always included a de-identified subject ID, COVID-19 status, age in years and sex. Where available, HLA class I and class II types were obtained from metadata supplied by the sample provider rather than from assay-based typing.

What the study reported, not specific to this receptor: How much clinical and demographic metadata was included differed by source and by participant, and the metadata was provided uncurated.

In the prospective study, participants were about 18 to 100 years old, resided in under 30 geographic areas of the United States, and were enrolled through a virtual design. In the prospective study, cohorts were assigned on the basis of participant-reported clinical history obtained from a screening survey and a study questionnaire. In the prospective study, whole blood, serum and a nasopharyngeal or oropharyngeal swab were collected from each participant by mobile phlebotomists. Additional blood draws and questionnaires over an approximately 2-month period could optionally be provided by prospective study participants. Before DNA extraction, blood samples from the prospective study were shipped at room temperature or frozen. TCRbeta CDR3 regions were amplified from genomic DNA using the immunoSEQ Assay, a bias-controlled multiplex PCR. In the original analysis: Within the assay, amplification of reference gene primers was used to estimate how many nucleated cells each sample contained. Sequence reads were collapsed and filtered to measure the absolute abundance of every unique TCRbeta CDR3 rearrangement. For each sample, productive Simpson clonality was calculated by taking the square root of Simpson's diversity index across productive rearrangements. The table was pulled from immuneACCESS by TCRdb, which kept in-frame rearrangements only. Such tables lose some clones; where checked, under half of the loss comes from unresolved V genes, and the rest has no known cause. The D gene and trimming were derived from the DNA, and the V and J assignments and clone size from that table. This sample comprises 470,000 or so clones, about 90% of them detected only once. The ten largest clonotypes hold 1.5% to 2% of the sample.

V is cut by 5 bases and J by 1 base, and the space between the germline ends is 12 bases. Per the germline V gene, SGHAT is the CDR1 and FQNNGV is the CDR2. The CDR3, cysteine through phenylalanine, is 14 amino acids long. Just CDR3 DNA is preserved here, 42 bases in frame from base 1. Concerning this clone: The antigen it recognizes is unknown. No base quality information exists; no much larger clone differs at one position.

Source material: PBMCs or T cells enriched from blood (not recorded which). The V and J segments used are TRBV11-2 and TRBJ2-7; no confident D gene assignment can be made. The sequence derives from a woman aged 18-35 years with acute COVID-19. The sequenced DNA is TGTGCCAGCAGCCCCCGTATCGAGTCCTACGAGCAGTACTTC. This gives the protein CASSPRIESYEQYF. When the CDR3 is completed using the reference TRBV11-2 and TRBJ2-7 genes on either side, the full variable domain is EAGVAQSPRYKIIEKRQSVAFWCNPISGHATLYWYQQILGQGPKLLIQFQNNGVVDDSQLPKDRFSAERLKGVDSTLKIQPAKLEDSAVYLCASSPRIESYEQYFGPGTRLTVT.